The 14 T cell receptor beta chains in this list originate from one sample, sequenced in a study of blood T cell repertoires in COVID-19. The method was immunoSEQ multiplex PCR; TCRdb's version includes in-frame clones alone and lacks a portion of them. The sample holds about 76,000 clones, approximately 83% seen once. Material: peripheral blood. All receptors come from a human donor in a cohort sampled during active COVID-19.

This rearrangement joins TRBV11-3 to TRBJ1-1; unclear D gene. Per germline, CDR1 SGHNT and CDR2 YENEEA. The CDR3 extends over 13 amino acids. V lost 3 bases and J 7 bases, leaving 12 bases between the germline ends. CDR3 sequence reads: CASSFGALGEAFF. CDR3 in DNA: TGTGCCAGCAGCTTCGGAGCCCTCGGTGAAGCTTTCTTT.

The rearrangement links TRBV29-1 to TRBJ1-4; a weak D match, TRBD1 (5 bases). V gave up 7 bases and J gave up 0 bases, with 9 bases separating them. This CDR3 spans 13 amino acids. The germline CDR1 and CDR2 sequences are SQVTM and ANQGSEA. The CDR3: CSAGGATNEKLFF. The CDR3 region has the DNA TGCAGCGCTGGGGGGGCAACTAATGAAAAACTGTTTTTT.

The J gene is TRBJ2-3, the V gene TRBV2; 8 nucleotides align to TRBD2. CDR1 and CDR2 (germline): SNHLY, FYNNEI. The trim removed 3 bases at V and 4 bases at J, leaving 3 bases unmatched. The CDR3 is 14 amino acids. Here the CDR3 reads CASSEALAADTQYF. The CDR3, as DNA: TGTGCCAGCAGTGAGGCACTAGCGGCAGATACGCAGTATTTT.

The chain joins TRBV3-1 (or the pseudogene TRBV3-2) to TRBJ1-6; D is unclear. The CDR3 length is 15 residues. The V gene's germline CDR1 is LGHDT and CDR2 YNNKEL (reference sequence). Trimming pared 6 bases from V and 0 bases from J, leaving 9 bases between. CDR3 sequence (DNA): TGTGCCAGCAGGCGGGAGAGCTCCTATAATTCACCCCTCCACTTT. It encodes CASRRESSYNSPLHF.

This clone turned up a few times. The chain has TRBV2 and TRBJ1-5; D ambiguous. Looked up from germline, CDR1 is SNHLY and CDR2 is FYNNEI. This CDR3 has 15 amino acids. V lost 2 bases and J 0 bases, leaving 8 bases between the germline ends. The CDR3 DNA is TGTGCCAGCAGTGAATATCGTAGTAGCAATCAGCCCCAGCATTTT. Translation gives CASSEYRSSNQPQHF.

The chain couples TRBV7-3 to TRBJ2-1, with 11 bases matching TRBD2. J was trimmed by 5 bases and V by 4 bases; bases with no gene match: 4. CDR3 size: 15 residues. Germline-derived CDR1 and CDR2 are SGHTA and FQGTGA. The DNA for the CDR3 is TGTGCCAGCAGCTCTTTAGCGGGGGGGAACAATGAGCAGTTCTTC. This codes for CASSSLAGGNNEQFF.

Points on this clone: The same CDR3 also results from other DNA sequences found in this sample. The chain couples TRBV19 to TRBJ2-7; D is unclear. Germline CDR1 reads LNHDA; CDR2 reads SQIVND (reference sequence). The V end was cut by 4 bases, the J end by 0 bases, with 4 bases between. The CDR3 covers 12 residues. Here the CDR3 reads CASSTSSYEQYF. The CDR3 DNA reads TGTGCCAGTAGTACCTCCTCCTACGAGCAGTACTTC.

V usage is TRBV28 and J usage is TRBJ2-7; 12 nucleotides align to TRBD2. The CDR3 totals 15 residues. Germline assignment: CDR1 MDHEN and CDR2 SYDVKM. The J segment lost 3 bases and the V segment lost 6 bases, leaving 6 bases of the junction unmatched. The CDR3 reads CASSLGLAGYYEQYF. DNA for the CDR3: TGTGCCAGCAGCCTCGGACTAGCGGGGTACTACGAGCAGTACTTC.

On this clone itself: The same CDR3 arises from other DNA sequences in this sample as well. The chain links TRBV6-4 to TRBJ2-3; TRBD2 aligns across 11 bases. The CDR3 loop spans 16 amino acids. Per germline, CDR1 MRHNA and CDR2 SNTAGT. Trimming cost V 0 bases and J 4 bases; bases outside gene matches: 3. CDR3 region: CASSDSSGGAADTQYF. DNA for the CDR3: TGTGCCAGCAGTGACTCTAGCGGGGGGGCCGCAGATACGCAGTATTTT.

The J gene is TRBJ1-5, the V gene TRBV28, with D uncertain. The CDR3 runs to 12 residues. V was clipped by 4 bases and J by 5 bases, with 6 bases between them. CDR1 and CDR2 (germline): MDHEN, SYDVKM. The CDR3 sequence is CASSSVDQPQHF. The CDR3 DNA reads TGTGCCAGCAGTTCTGTAGATCAGCCCCAGCATTTT.

The chain uses TRBV6-6 and TRBJ2-7; D gene ambiguous. V lost 7 bases and J 2 bases, leaving 15 bases between the germline ends. CDR1 and CDR2 from the germline V gene are MNHNY and SVGAGI (reference sequence). This CDR3 is 14 amino acids long. The CDR3 region is CASTEPEKTYEQYF. In nucleotides, the CDR3 is TGTGCCAGCACGGAACCGGAGAAGACCTACGAGCAGTACTTC.

This chain connects TRBV5-6 to TRBJ2-5; D call uncertain. V lost 2 bases and J 0 bases, leaving 5 bases between the germline ends. From germline, CDR1 is SGHDT and CDR2 YYEEEE. The length of the CDR3 is 13 residues. Here the CDR3 reads CASSFRYQETQYF. As DNA, the CDR3 is TGTGCCAGCAGCTTCAGGTACCAAGAGACCCAGTACTTC.

CDR3 DNA sequence: TGTGCCAGCAGCTTGGACAGGGAAGATACGCAGTATTTT. It translates to CASSLDREDTQYF. The chain recombines TRBV7-2 with TRBJ2-3; 8 bases map to TRBD1. This CDR3 spans 13 amino acids. Germline trimming cut 3 bases from V and 5 bases from J; bases unmatched to any gene: 1. CDR1 and CDR2 from the germline V gene are SGHTA and FQGNSA. Using reference TRBV7-2 and TRBJ2-3 for the parts outside the CDR3, the full variable domain is GAGVSQSPSNKVTEKGKDVELRCDPISGHTALYWYRQSLGQGLEFLIYFQGNSAPDKSGLPSDRFSAERTGGSVSTLTIQRTQQEDSAVYLCASSLDREDTQYFGPGTRLTVL.

The CDR3 sequence is CATSRGTGGDEKLFF. The CDR3 DNA reads TGTGCCACCAGCAGAGGGACAGGGGGAGATGAAAAACTGTTTTTT. The chain links TRBV15 to TRBJ1-4; 10 bases map to TRBD1. J gave up 6 bases and V 1 base, and 2 bases lay outside the gene matches. In germline, CDR1 is LNHNV, CDR2 YYDKDF (reference sequence). The CDR3 extends over 15 amino acids.